Each of the 20 T cell receptor beta chains below was sequenced from the same sample in a study of blood T cell repertoires in COVID-19. Sequencing used immunoSEQ multiplex PCR; TCRdb keeps in-frame clones, though not all of them. Found here are roughly 63,000 clones, about 88% of them singletons; the top ten hold 20% to 25%. What was sequenced was peripheral blood. These receptors all stem from a woman aged 45-65 years with active or convalescent COVID-19.

V usage is TRBV2 and J usage is TRBJ1-1, with D tentatively TRBD1 (5 bases). V was cut by 6 bases and J by 1 base, with 9 bases left in between. The CDR3 totals 13 residues. Germline V gene data show CDR1 as SNHLY and CDR2 as FYNNEI. Here the CDR3 reads CASSSQGNTEAFF. The DNA for the CDR3 is TGTGCCAGCAGCTCCCAGGGGAACACTGAAGCTTTCTTT.

The V call is TRBV7-8, the J call TRBJ1-1; 7 bases agree with TRBD1. The CDR3 spans 12 residues. The germline V gene encodes CDR1 SGHVS and CDR2 FQNEAQ. V was pared by 1 base and J by 11 bases, with 4 bases of the junction left unmatched. The CDR3 sequence: CASSLGDRVAFF. CDR3 nucleotide sequence: TGTGCCAGCAGCTTAGGTGACAGGGTGGCTTTCTTT.

Comment on this clone: At the DNA level, this CDR3 is encoded by other sequences in the same sample as well. The chain has TRBV7-9 and TRBJ1-4; TRBD1 is a possible D gene (6 bases). The germline CDR1 and CDR2 sequences are SEHNR and FQNEAQ (reference sequence). Trimming took 1 base from V and 5 from J, leaving 8 bases between them. This CDR3 is 14 amino acids long. The CDR3 here is CASSLGQANEKLFF. The CDR3 DNA reads TGTGCCAGCAGCTTAGGACAGGCCAATGAAAAACTGTTTTTT.

This chain's CDR3 is CATLPTSGTYEQYF. The CDR3 nucleotides read TGTGCCACCCTGCCAACTAGCGGGACTTACGAGCAGTACTTC. The chain carries TRBV6-5 and TRBJ2-7; 10 bases line up with TRBD2. V shed 10 bases and J 4 bases; nucleotides not matched to a gene: 10. Germline V gene sequence: CDR1 MNHEY, CDR2 SVGAGI. The CDR3 runs 14 residues.

This clone has more than one count but fewer than ten. The genes are TRBV2 and TRBJ2-5; D gene unclear. The V gene lost 8 bases and the J gene lost 13 bases, with 20 bases spanning the gap. From germline, CDR1 is SNHLY and CDR2 FYNNEI. The CDR3 extends over 12 amino acids. CDR3 sequence (DNA): TGTGCCAGCTCCGTTGAGGCGAGAATCCCGTACTTC. This sequence encodes CASSVEARIPYF.

The chain carries TRBV10-1 and TRBJ1-2; TRBD1 aligns across 7 bases. This CDR3 comprises 15 residues. J lost 6 bases, V lost 0 bases, and 7 bases had no gene match. Germline CDR1 and CDR2: WNHNN and SYGVQD (reference sequence). CDR3 sequence: CASSESTSGTDGYTF. For the CDR3, the DNA is TGCGCCAGCAGTGAGTCAACCTCCGGGACAGATGGCTACACCTTC.

V and J are TRBV2 and TRBJ1-2, with TRBD1 matching 7 bases. This CDR3 is 13 amino acids long. Germline V lookup: CDR1 SNHLY, CDR2 FYNNEI. The junction had 4 bases not matched to a gene; V was cut back by 4 bases and J by 5 bases. The CDR3 sequence: CASSAGTVYGYTF. CDR3 sequence (DNA): TGTGCCAGCAGTGCTGGGACAGTATATGGCTACACCTTC.

V usage is TRBV25-1 and J usage is TRBJ2-7; D perhaps matches TRBD1 (6 bases). Trimming stripped 2 bases from V and 7 bases from J, with 9 bases between. This CDR3 spans 12 amino acids. Germline V gene data show CDR1 as MGHDK and CDR2 as SYGVNS. The CDR3 coding sequence is TGTGCCAGCAGTGAACAGGGGTGGGAGCAGTACTTC. Its translation is CASSEQGWEQYF.

The chain recombines TRBV24-1 with TRBJ2-7, with D perhaps TRBD1 (5 bases). The CDR3 is made up of 18 amino acids. Germline V gene data show CDR1 as KGHDR and CDR2 as SFDVKD. V was cut by 2 bases and J by 0 bases, with 19 bases left in between. The CDR3 reads CATSDSEMVRQLSYEQYF. CDR3 coding DNA: TGTGCCACCAGTGATTCAGAAATGGTGAGACAGCTCTCCTACGAGCAGTACTTC.

The chain joins TRBV30 to TRBJ1-2, with D tentatively TRBD1 (5 bases). V lost 5 bases to trimming and J lost 4 bases, with 17 bases between them. The CDR3 sequence is 14 residues long. Germline values: CDR1 GTSNPN, CDR2 SVGIG (reference sequence). As DNA, the CDR3 is TGTGCCTGGCTTCATATAGGGGATACCTATGGCTACACCTTC. Protein product: CAWLHIGDTYGYTF.

This sequence joins TRBV7-9 and TRBJ2-1; D ambiguous. This CDR3 comprises 12 residues. Trimming took 1 base from V and 6 from J, leaving 4 bases between them. The germline CDR1 and CDR2 sequences are SEHNR and FQNEAQ (reference sequence). In DNA form, the CDR3 reads TGTGCCAGCAGCTTAGTAGTCAATGAGCAGTTCTTC. This encodes CASSLVVNEQFF.

Written as DNA, the CDR3 is TGTGCCAGCAGCTTTCAGGGGGAAAACACCATATATTTT. Amino acid sequence: CASSFQGENTIYF. This rearrangement joins TRBV11-2 to TRBJ1-3; 7 bases match TRBD1. The ends lost 3 bases at V and 6 bases at J; junction bases unmatched: 2. The CDR3 is 13 residues long. CDR1 SGHAT and CDR2 FQNNGV come from the germline V gene.

This clone has only one observation. CDR3 nucleotide sequence: TGTGCCAGCAGCTTATCCTTAGCCCTCCAAGAGACCCAGTACTTC. As protein: CASSLSLALQETQYF. The V and J genes are TRBV7-6 and TRBJ2-5; D remains ambiguous. The CDR3 length is 15 residues. CDR1 is SGHVS and CDR2 is FNYEAQ in the germline V gene. V dropped 2 bases and J dropped 1 base, with 11 bases sitting between them. The full variable domain, completed using reference TRBV7-6 and TRBJ2-5, is GAGVSQSPRYKVTKRGQDVALRCDPISGHVSLYWYRQALGQGPEFLTYFNYEAQQDKSGLPNDRFSAERPEGSISTLTIQRTEQRDSAMYRCASSLSLALQETQYFGPGTRLLVL.

The chain employs TRBV27 and TRBJ2-3; maybe TRBD2 (5 bases). Trimming removed 3 bases from V and 2 bases from J, with 12 bases in between. This CDR3 has 15 residues. CDR1 MNHEY and CDR2 SMNVEV come from the germline V gene (reference sequence). The CDR3 bases are TGTGCCAGCAGTTTCAGCGGCGAAGTCACAGATACGCAGTATTTT. As protein: CASSFSGEVTDTQYF.

This clone was seen just once. This sequence joins TRBV7-9 and TRBJ2-5; TRBD1 is a possible D gene (5 bases). Germline V CDR1 and CDR2: SEHNR, FQNEAQ (reference sequence). The CDR3 spans 15 residues. The V end was cut by 5 bases, the J end by 1 base, with 14 bases between. The CDR3 coding sequence is TGTGCCAGCAGCCTCCGACAGTTGGGCCAAGAGACCCAGTACTTC. The encoded protein is CASSLRQLGQETQYF.

The count of this clone is one. This chain joins TRBV5-1 and TRBJ1-2; 7 bases map to TRBD1. The CDR3 consists of 15 residues. V was pared by 3 bases and J by 0 bases, with 5 bases of the junction left unmatched. Germline V gene data show CDR1 as SGHRS and CDR2 as YFSETQ. CDR3 sequence reads: CASSSDRVANYGYTF. The CDR3 DNA is TGCGCCAGCAGCTCCGACAGGGTAGCTAACTATGGCTACACCTTC.

The rearrangement links TRBV19 to TRBJ1-2; no firm D call. Looked up from germline, CDR1 is LNHDA and CDR2 is SQIVND (reference sequence). The CDR3 runs to 14 residues. The ends were cut back, 6 bases at V and 2 bases at J, with 13 bases in the middle. CDR3 residues: CASRLLPGNYGYTF. The CDR3 DNA follows: TGTGCCAGTAGGTTGTTGCCGGGGAACTATGGCTACACCTTC.

V usage is TRBV2 and J usage is TRBJ1-3; D is possibly TRBD1 (5 bases). Germline V gene sequence: CDR1 SNHLY, CDR2 FYNNEI. The V gene lost 8 bases and the J gene lost 4 bases, with 9 bases spanning the gap. The CDR3 sequence is 12 residues long. The CDR3, as DNA: TGTGCCAGCTCGGCAGGGGGAAACACCATATATTTT. The encoded protein is CASSAGGNTIYF.

This clone came up once. The chain combines TRBV5-8 with TRBJ1-5; TRBD1 matches at 8 bases. The ends lost 4 bases at V and 4 bases at J; junction bases unmatched: 7. The germline gives CDR1 SGHTS, CDR2 YDEGEE. The CDR3 covers 15 residues. DNA for the CDR3: TGTGCCAGCAGCACTGGACAGGGATCTAATCAGCCCCAGCATTTT. Its protein product is CASSTGQGSNQPQHF. The whole variable domain, filled in from reference TRBV5-8 and TRBJ1-5, reads EAGVTQSPTHLIKTRGQQATLRCSPISGHTSVYWYQQALGLGLQFLLWYDEGEERNRGNFPPRFSGRQFPNYSSELNVNALELEDSALYLCASSTGQGSNQPQHFGDGTRLSIL.

V usage is TRBV7-9 and J usage is TRBJ2-1, with 11 bases identical to TRBD2. Looked up from germline, CDR1 is SEHNR and CDR2 is FQNEAQ (reference sequence). The CDR3 consists of 16 residues. J was trimmed by 4 bases and V by 5 bases; bases with no gene match: 7. In DNA form, the CDR3 reads TGTGCCAGCAGCCCAATGACTAGCGGGGTTTACAATGAGCAGTTCTTC. Translated, it gives CASSPMTSGVYNEQFF.